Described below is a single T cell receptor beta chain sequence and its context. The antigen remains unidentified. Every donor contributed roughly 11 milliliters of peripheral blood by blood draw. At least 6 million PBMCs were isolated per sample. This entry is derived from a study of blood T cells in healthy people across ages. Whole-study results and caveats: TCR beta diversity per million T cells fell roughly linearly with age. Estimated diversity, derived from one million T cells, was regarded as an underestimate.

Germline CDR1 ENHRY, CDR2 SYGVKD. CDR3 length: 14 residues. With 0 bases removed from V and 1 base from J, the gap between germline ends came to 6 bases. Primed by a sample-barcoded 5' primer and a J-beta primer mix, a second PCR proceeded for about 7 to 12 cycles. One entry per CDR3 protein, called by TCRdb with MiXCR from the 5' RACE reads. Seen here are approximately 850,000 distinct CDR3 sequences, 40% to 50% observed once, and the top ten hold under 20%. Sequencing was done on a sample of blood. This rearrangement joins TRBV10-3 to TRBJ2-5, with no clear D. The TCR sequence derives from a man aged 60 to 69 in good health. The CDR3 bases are TGTGCCATCAGTGAGTCCCCGTCCCAAGAGACCCAGTACTTC. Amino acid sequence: CAISESPSQETQYF.